This T cell receptor beta chain was recorded in a study of cytomegalovirus exposure and HLA in healthy donors. Study-wide background: In terms of ancestry, the Caucasian-associated cluster contained roughly 81% of the roughly 400 genotyped donors. General study findings and limits: TCR beta sequences numbering 15,000 to 20,000 were associated with HLA alleles at 0.05 false discovery rate in a later analysis.

CDR3 length equals 13 residues. Germline V gene sequence: CDR1 MNHEY, CDR2 SVGAGI. A few counts support this clone. Its antigen is unidentified. Sequence at one end of the junction differs from germline and may be a read error. Primers: 60 Vbeta forward and 13 Jbeta reverse. TCRdb's table, derived via immunoSEQ multiplex PCR, lists solely in-frame clones and lacks some. The table lists some 130,000 clones, approximately 85% of them singletons, with roughly 12% in the top ten. The chain carries TRBV6-5 and TRBJ1-4; the match to TRBD1 covers 9 bases. This clonotype was sampled from a male donor in good health and CMV-seropositive. The sequenced sample was PBMCs. The CDR3 nucleotides are TGTGCCAGCAGTGTATCGTCAGGGGACAGGGCCAGATTT. Its protein product is CASSVSSGDRARF.